Shown below are 3 T cell receptor beta chains from a single sample sequenced in a study of blood T cell repertoires in COVID-19. Profiled with immunoSEQ multiplex PCR; TCRdb holds only in-frame clones, not every one. The sample holds more than 65,000 clones, around nine tenths seen once. Sequenced input: peripheral blood. These receptors all stem from a man aged 55 to 70 with acute or convalescent COVID-19.

This chain joins TRBV11-2 and TRBJ1-1; 7 bases are shared with TRBD1. Looked up from germline, CDR1 is SGHAT and CDR2 is FQNNGV. V trimming: 5 bases; J trimming: 1 base; junction bases outside the gene matches: 4. The CDR3 is 14 residues long. CDR3 protein: CASSLRQGNTEAFF. CDR3 nucleotide sequence: TGTGCCAGCAGCCTAAGACAGGGGAACACTGAAGCTTTCTTT.

The chain combines TRBV19 with TRBJ2-3, with 9 bases identical to TRBD1. The CDR3 sequence is 15 residues long. Germline CDR1 and CDR2: LNHDA and SQIVND (reference sequence). The junction had 7 bases not matched to a gene; V was cut back by 4 bases and J by 5 bases. CDR3 coding DNA: TGTGCCAGTAGTAATGTACAGGGGGCAGGAGATACGCAGTATTTT. Its protein product is CASSNVQGAGDTQYF.

As concerns this clone: Germline and junction disagree at one end, which may indicate a read error. This sequence joins TRBV7-7 and TRBJ2-1; no definite D call. CDR1 is SSHAT and CDR2 is FNYEAQ in the germline V gene (reference sequence). This CDR3 spans 13 amino acids. CDR3 DNA sequence: TGTGCTAGCAGCTCAGACTCCTACAATGAGCAGTTCTTC. Encoded protein: CASSSDSYNEQFF.